This T cell receptor (beta chain) was recovered during a study of blood T cells in healthy people across ages (dated by TCRdb to 2015 to 2017). Study-level background: In model experiments, template switching captured about one uniquely barcoded TCR beta cDNA molecule for every two T cells. The study measured age-related changes in TCR beta repertoire diversity using deep sequencing normalized with unique cDNA molecular identifiers. Four age groups were formed from the donors: young (average about 17 years), middle-aged (around 41), aged (approximately 60) and long-lived (less than 85). Donors of different ages were randomly distributed across sequencing lanes to avoid experimental bias. The study analyzed two additional independent replicas of 1 million unique cDNA reads from the same blood draw for two donors, one aged 18 to 30 and one aged 80 or older.

Donors were about 36 systemically healthy Caucasian individuals from Russia aged roughly 6 to 100 years. Each donor gave about 9.7 milliliters of peripheral blood, drawn into EDTA-treated Vacutainer tubes. Ficoll-Paque density-gradient centrifugation was used to isolate PBMCs, with at least 7 million obtained per sample. Trizol reagent was used to extract total RNA from PBMCs, with at least 5.5 micrograms per sample. For every donor, an aliquot of PBMCs went through flow cytometry to measure the percentages of naive CD45RAhigh/CD27high T cells. Library preparation used 5' RACE. For sequencing, an Illumina HiSeq 2500 was employed. The second PCR ran for roughly 7 to 12 cycles and used a J-beta primer mix along with a sample-barcoded 5' primer. A template-switch 5' adaptor carrying 12 random nucleotides introduced a unique molecular identifier onto each TCR beta cDNA molecule. At least 2.5 million CDR3-containing paired-end reads were obtained from each sample. All of the RNA was converted into first-strand cDNA using the Mint cDNA synthesis kit, with a TRBC-specific oligonucleotide serving as the primer. All cDNA was treated with uracil-DNA glycosylase and then went through a first 18-cycle PCR with the universal primers M1SS and BC2_uni_R. Per the original workflow: For normalization, 1 million high-quality reads were randomly selected from each sample, with every read carrying a distinct molecular identifier. Reads sharing molecular identifiers were discarded rather than binned into consensus sequences. MiTCR, with a Q25 quality threshold and the strictest error-elimination algorithm, was used for CDR3 identification, clonotype clustering and error correction. A nonparametric unseen species model with Euler transformation was used to estimate lower-bound total TCR beta diversity. TCRdb cleaned the public reads at Q25 with fastp, built clones with MiXCR and kept in-frame beta chains. Rows are combined by CDR3 protein, so each entry shows the most common genes and DNA. The V and J calls and clone size are TCRdb's, not the authors'. This sample gives 800,000 or so distinct CDR3 sequences in total; less than 80% of them show up just once. Clones ranked in the top ten supply 28% of the sample.

This clonotype was picked up a small number of times. Its antigen is currently not known. Per-base qualities were not stored, and no clone one base away is much larger. The investigation overall reported the following: A strong correlation was found between observed TCR beta diversity and the percentage of naive T cells measured by flow cytometry. Total diversity estimates from one million sequenced T cells were considered lower bounds and underestimates. As age increased, observed TCR beta diversity per million T cells dropped in a roughly linear way, and a significant reduction was already evident by age 40. Conclusive comparison of naive and antigen-experienced compartments was prevented by the profiling of bulk unsorted PBMCs. The long-lived group showed more naive CD4+ T cells, fewer expanded clones and increased TCR diversity than the aged group, suggesting age selection. The CMV infection status of donors was not known, potentially confounding age-related changes in expanded clonotypes.

The trim is 6 bases for V and 0 bases for J, with a gap of 15 bases between the germline ends. The cysteine opens and the phenylalanine closes a CDR3 of 15 amino acids. The CDR3 DNA has 45 bases and is translated from base 1. Recombination joined TRBV12-3 or TRBV12-4 with TRBJ2-7; TRBD1 might be the D gene, on 5 matching bases. The sample taken for sequencing was blood. The origin of this receptor is a man under 40 in good health. The DNA sequence is TGTGCCAGCAGGTTGGGGCCTGGCTACTCCTACGAGCAGTACTTC. It translates as CASRLGPGYSYEQYF.